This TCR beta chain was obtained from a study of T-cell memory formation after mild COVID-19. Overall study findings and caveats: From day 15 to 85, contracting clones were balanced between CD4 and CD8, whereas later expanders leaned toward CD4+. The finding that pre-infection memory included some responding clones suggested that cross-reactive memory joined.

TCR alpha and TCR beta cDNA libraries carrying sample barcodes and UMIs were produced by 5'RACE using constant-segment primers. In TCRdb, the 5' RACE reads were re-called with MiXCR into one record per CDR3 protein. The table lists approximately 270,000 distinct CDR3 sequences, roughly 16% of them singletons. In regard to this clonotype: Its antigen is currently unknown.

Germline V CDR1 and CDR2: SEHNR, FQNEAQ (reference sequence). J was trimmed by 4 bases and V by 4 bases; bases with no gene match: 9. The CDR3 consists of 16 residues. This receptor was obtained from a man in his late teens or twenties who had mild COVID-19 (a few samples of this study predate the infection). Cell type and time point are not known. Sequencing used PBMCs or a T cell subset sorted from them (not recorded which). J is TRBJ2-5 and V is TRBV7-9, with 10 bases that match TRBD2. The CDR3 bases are TGTGCCAGCAGCTACCGGACTAGCGGATTGGGAGAGACCCAGTACTTC. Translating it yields CASSYRTSGLGETQYF.